This passage covers 27 T cell receptor beta chains from one sample sequenced in a study of cytomegalovirus exposure and HLA in healthy donors. The PCR was carried out with 60 Vbeta primers and 13 Jbeta primers. Repertoires were generated with immunoSEQ multiplex PCR, while TCRdb's copy carries only in-frame clones and drops some. The sample shows some 150,000 clones, roughly 80% of them seen only once. The sequenced sample consisted of PBMCs. All receptors derive from a man between 40 and 49 years old in good health and CMV-seronegative.

This clone was seen a handful of times. The chain employs TRBV5-4 and TRBJ2-3; 9 positions agree with TRBD2. The CDR3 consists of 16 residues. Germline V gene sequence: CDR1 SGHNT, CDR2 YYREEE (reference sequence). V lost 5 bases to trimming and J lost 5 bases; unmatched junction nucleotides: 12. The CDR3 coding sequence is TGTGCCAGCAGAAGAGGGGGGCGGGGGGGGATAGATACGCAGTATTTT. It codes for CASRRGGRGGIDTQYF.

The rearrangement links TRBV4-3 to TRBJ1-2; a weak D match, TRBD1 (6 bases). Germline-derived CDR1 and CDR2 are LGHNA and YSLEER. With 1 base removed from V and 3 bases from J, the gap between germline ends came to 9 bases. The CDR3 contains 14 residues. This chain's CDR3 is CASSQGWTDYGYTF. The CDR3, as DNA: TGCGCCAGCAGCCAAGGATGGACAGACTATGGCTACACCTTC.

The chain uses TRBV6-6 and TRBJ1-1; unclear D gene. The CDR3 is 13 residues long. V lost 4 bases and J lost 1, with 7 bases in between. Germline CDR1 MNHNY, CDR2 SVGAGI (reference sequence). The CDR3 DNA reads TGTGCCAGCAGTTTTGCAGAGAACACTGAAGCTTTCTTT. Translated, it gives CASSFAENTEAFF.

This clone has a count of ten or more. This rearrangement joins TRBV14 to TRBJ2-1; D gene unclear. Germline V gene sequence: CDR1 SGHDN, CDR2 FVKESK. The CDR3 sequence is 13 residues long. Trimming pared 8 bases from V and 4 bases from J, leaving 12 bases between. This chain's CDR3 is CASSGHPYNEQFF. Written as DNA, the CDR3 is TGTGCCAGCTCCGGTCACCCTTACAATGAGCAGTTCTTC. The whole variable domain, remainder taken from reference TRBV14 and TRBJ2-1, is EAGVTQFPSHSVIEKGQTVTLRCDPISGHDNLYWYRRVMGKEIKFLLHFVKESKQDESGMPNNRFLAERTGGTYSTLKVQPAELEDSGVYFCASSGHPYNEQFFGPGTRLTVL.

This clone showed up just a few times. V and J are TRBV6-1 and TRBJ2-5, with 10 bases lining up with TRBD1. With 3 bases clipped from V and 3 bases from J, the junction kept 10 bases outside the gene matches. CDR3 length equals 17 residues. Germline V gene data show CDR1 as MNHNS and CDR2 as SASEGT. CDR3 DNA: TGTGCCAGCAGTGAGACGACAGGGGGCGTAAGAAAAGAGACCCAGTACTTC. Translated, it gives CASSETTGGVRKETQYF.

This rearrangement joins TRBV13 to TRBJ2-7, with 7 bases lining up with TRBD1. The J segment lost 3 bases and the V segment lost 6 bases, leaving 5 bases of the junction unmatched. The CDR3 consists of 13 residues. Germline values: CDR1 PRHDT, CDR2 FYEKMQ (reference sequence). CDR3 loop: CASRGGPLYEQYF. In DNA, the CDR3 is TGTGCCAGCAGAGGGGGCCCTCTCTACGAGCAGTACTTC. The whole variable domain, remainder taken from reference TRBV13 and TRBJ2-7, is AAGVIQSPRHLIKEKRETATLKCYPIPRHDTVYWYQQGPGQDPQFLISFYEKMQSDKGSIPDRFSAQQFSDYHSELNMSSLELGDSALYFCASRGGPLYEQYFGPGTRLTVT.

The gene calls are TRBV6-1 and TRBJ1-5, with 7 bases fitting TRBD1. The junction had 8 bases not matched to a gene; V was cut back by 4 bases and J by 8 bases. CDR1 and CDR2 (germline): MNHNS, SASEGT. The CDR3 totals 14 residues. CDR3 sequence: CASSAQTGIEPQHF. CDR3 coding DNA: TGTGCCAGCAGTGCGCAGACAGGGATTGAGCCCCAGCATTTT.

The rearrangement uses TRBV7-9 and TRBJ2-7; 15 bases are shared with TRBD2. Germline V gives CDR1 SEHNR, CDR2 FQNEAQ (reference sequence). The CDR3 totals 19 residues. The ends lost 5 bases at V and 3 bases at J; junction bases unmatched: 14. Here the CDR3 reads CASSGRTSGGAGMHYEQYF. The DNA of the CDR3 is TGTGCCAGCAGCGGCAGGACTAGCGGGGGGGCGGGGATGCACTACGAGCAGTACTTC. Full variable domain (rest looked up from reference TRBV7-9 and TRBJ2-7): DTGVSQNPRHKITKRGQNVTFRCDPISEHNRLYWYRQTLGQGPEFLTYFQNEAQLEKSRLLSDRFSAERPKGSFSTLEIQRTEQGDSAMYLCASSGRTSGGAGMHYEQYFGPGTRLTVT.

The chain uses TRBV11-2 and TRBJ2-7, with TRBD2 as a possible D gene (6 bases). Per the germline V gene, CDR1 is SGHAT and CDR2 is FQNNGV. The CDR3 has 12 amino acids. V shed 5 bases and J shed 4 bases, with 9 bases lying between them. The CDR3 loop reads CASSVRGYEQYF. The CDR3 region has the DNA TGTGCCAGCAGCGTGCGGGGATACGAGCAGTACTTC.

A few counts support this clone. The J gene is TRBJ2-3, the V gene TRBV7-8; TRBD1 matches at 7 bases. With V trimmed by 5 bases and J by 10 bases, 15 bases remained unmatched. The CDR3 runs to 15 residues. The V gene's germline CDR1 is SGHVS and CDR2 FQNEAQ. This CDR3 reads CASSKLGGQAASQYF. For the CDR3, the DNA is TGTGCCAGCAGCAAGCTAGGAGGACAGGCGGCGTCGCAGTATTTT.

DNA of the CDR3: TGTGCCAGCGGGGAAGTCAGGGAAGTTATCCACGAGCAGTACTTC. Amino acid sequence: CASGEVREVIHEQYF. The genes are TRBV27 and TRBJ2-7; D possibly corresponds to TRBD1 (5 bases). Germline loops: CDR1 MNHEY, CDR2 SMNVEV (reference sequence). The germline V and J ends were trimmed by 8 bases and 5 bases, with 22 bases remaining between them. This CDR3 contains 15 residues.

The rearrangement links TRBV19 to TRBJ1-5; the match to TRBD1 covers 8 bases. V lost 4 bases and J lost 1; bases outside the gene matches: 6. The V gene's germline CDR1 is LNHDA and CDR2 SQIVND (reference sequence). The CDR3 loop spans 16 amino acids. The CDR3 DNA sequence: TGTGCCAGTAGTAAGTCAGGGGGCGTAAGCAATCAGCCCCAGCATTTT. Its translation: CASSKSGGVSNQPQHF.

This chain links TRBV7-2 with TRBJ2-7, with 12 bases aligning to TRBD1. Looked up from germline, CDR1 is SGHTA and CDR2 is FQGNSA. This CDR3 is 15 amino acids long. Trimming cost V 5 bases and J 3 bases; bases outside gene matches: 5. The CDR3 bases are TGTGCCAGCAGCAGGGACAGGGGGCTTTTCTACGAGCAGTACTTC. Amino acids: CASSRDRGLFYEQYF.

The chain uses TRBV21-1 and TRBJ1-1; the D segment call TRBD1 is taken from the table without a DNA check. TRBV21-1 is tagged as a pseudogene. This CDR3 is 15 amino acids long. The CDR3 is CASSKGQPLNTEAFF. DNA for the CDR3: TGTGCCAGCAGCAAGGGACAGCCTTTGAACACTGAAGCTTTCTTT.

The gene calls are TRBV29-1 and TRBJ2-7, with a tentative D call TRBD1 (5 bases). V was cut by 6 bases and J by 3 bases, with 6 bases left in between. The CDR3 contains 10 residues. The germline gives CDR1 SQVTM, CDR2 ANQGSEA. The DNA for the CDR3 is TGCAGCGTCGGACACTACGAGCAGTACTTC. This codes for CSVGHYEQYF.

The rearrangement links TRBV5-5 to TRBJ1-5; tentatively, D is TRBD1 (6 bases). In germline, CDR1 is SGHKS, CDR2 YYEKEE (reference sequence). V lost 1 base, J lost 1 base, and 6 bases lay in between. The CDR3 is 14 residues long. The CDR3 coding sequence is TGTGCCAGCAGCTTGCAGGGGAGCAATCAGCCCCAGCATTTT. As protein: CASSLQGSNQPQHF.

The chain joins TRBV19 to TRBJ2-1; 7 nucleotides agree with TRBD1. The junction had 11 bases not matched to a gene; V was cut back by 4 bases and J by 5 bases. Germline assignment: CDR1 LNHDA and CDR2 SQIVND (reference sequence). The CDR3 is 16 amino acids. CDR3 residues: CASSNPFRTGDNEQFF. DNA of the CDR3: TGTGCCAGTAGTAACCCCTTTAGGACAGGAGACAATGAGCAGTTCTTC.

The CDR3 DNA reads TGTGCCAGCAGCGTAGGACAGGGTGGGGCGGTGGCCGGGGAGCTGTTTTTT. Translating gives CASSVGQGGAVAGELFF. The chain combines TRBV9 with TRBJ2-2, with 7 bases lining up with TRBD1. V lost 0 bases to trimming and J lost 6 bases; unmatched junction nucleotides: 11. Germline-derived CDR1 and CDR2 are SGDLS and YYNGEE. The CDR3 length is 17 residues.

V and J are TRBV19 and TRBJ1-6, with D unresolved. CDR3 length equals 15 residues. V was clipped by 10 bases and J by 5 bases, with 18 bases between them. Germline-derived CDR1 and CDR2 are LNHDA and SQIVND (reference sequence). CDR3 residues: CATRGIGTDNSPLHF. The DNA of the CDR3 is TGTGCCACTCGGGGAATCGGCACCGATAATTCACCCCTCCACTTT. The complete variable domain, with remaining parts taken from reference TRBV19 and TRBJ1-6, reads DGGITQSPKYLFRKEGQNVTLSCEQNLNHDAMYWYRQDPGQGLRLIYYSQIVNDFQKGDIAEGYSVSREKKESFPLTVTSAQKNPTAFYLCATRGIGTDNSPLHFGNGTRLTVT.

This clone was picked up one time. The chain combines TRBV27 with TRBJ2-1; 12 bases agree with TRBD2. In germline, CDR1 is MNHEY, CDR2 SMNVEV (reference sequence). There are 15 residues in the CDR3. The trim removed 5 bases at V and 9 bases at J, leaving 8 bases unmatched. The CDR3 sequence: CASSLAGGPFGEQFF. In nucleotides, the CDR3 is TGTGCCAGCAGTCTAGCGGGGGGGCCTTTCGGTGAGCAGTTCTTC.

The chain has TRBV4-1 and TRBJ1-1; possibly TRBD1 for D (6 bases). V lost 0 bases to trimming and J lost 5 bases, with 13 bases between them. Germline CDR1 and CDR2: MGHRA and YSYEKL. The CDR3 is 15 amino acids. DNA for the CDR3: TGCGCCAGCAGCCAAGATCGCAGGGGAGCAACTGAAGCTTTCTTT. Residues: CASSQDRRGATEAFF.

The rearrangement joins TRBV4-2 to TRBJ1-1; D ambiguous. Trimming pared 6 bases from V and 7 bases from J, leaving 15 bases between. The CDR3 is made up of 13 amino acids. CDR1 is LGHNA, CDR2 YNFKEQ, per germline. CDR3 sequence (DNA): TGTGCCAGCAGACCCATAGGAGGGAGTGAAGCTTTCTTT. It translates to CASRPIGGSEAFF.

This clone has just one count. The chain is built from TRBV25-1 and TRBJ2-1; D is perhaps TRBD1 (7 bases). CDR1 MGHDK and CDR2 SYGVNS come from the germline V gene. Trimming took off 7 bases at V and 5 bases at J, with 18 bases between the two ends. The CDR3 contains 15 residues. In DNA form, the CDR3 reads TGTGCCAGCATCGACCCAGGGGGGCAACACAATGAGCAGTTCTTC. Protein: CASIDPGGQHNEQFF.

This chain connects TRBV28 to TRBJ2-3; D gene uncertain. Germline-derived CDR1 and CDR2 are MDHEN and SYDVKM. CDR3 length: 15 residues. V dropped 5 bases and J dropped 6 bases, with 18 bases sitting between them. CDR3 loop: CASSTTTTYTDTQYF. In DNA, the CDR3 is TGTGCCAGCAGTACCACTACGACTTATACGGATACGCAGTATTTT. The whole variable domain, remainder taken from reference TRBV28 and TRBJ2-3, is DVKVTQSSRYLVKRTGEKVFLECVQDMDHENMFWYRQDPGLGLRLIYFSYDVKMKEKGDIPEGYSVSREKKERFSLILESASTNQTSMYLCASSTTTTYTDTQYFGPGTRLTVL.

The rearrangement links TRBV6-5 to TRBJ1-1, with TRBD1 matching 7 bases. V lost 2 bases and J lost 5; bases outside the gene matches: 8. The germline gives CDR1 MNHEY, CDR2 SVGAGI. This CDR3 region has 15 residues. DNA for the CDR3: TGTGCCAGCAGTTACCTGGACAGGTTTTTGACTGAAGCTTTCTTT. It yields the protein CASSYLDRFLTEAFF.

The chain is built from TRBV28 and TRBJ2-3, with 7 bases fitting TRBD2. The CDR3 consists of 15 residues. Germline V gene data show CDR1 as MDHEN and CDR2 as SYDVKM. After removal of 5 bases from V and 2 bases from J, the junction contained 7 bases not matched to a gene. CDR3 loop: CASSPPGGITDTQYF. In nucleotides, the CDR3 is TGTGCCAGCAGTCCCCCGGGGGGAATCACAGATACGCAGTATTTT.

This clone was found a few times. The chain uses TRBV5-1 and TRBJ2-7; possible D gene TRBD1, 6 bases. Trimming took 3 bases from V and 3 from J, leaving 10 bases between them. CDR3 length equals 13 residues. The germline gives CDR1 SGHRS, CDR2 YFSETQ. CDR3 in DNA: TGCGCCAGCAGCTGGGGACACCACTACGAGCAGTACTTC. Translation: CASSWGHHYEQYF.